Listed below are T cell receptor beta chains from one sample, sequenced in a study of cytotoxic CD8 clonotypes in ibrutinib-treated CLL. Only in-frame clones appear in the TCRdb table, and some are missing; sequencing was by immunoSEQ multiplex PCR. Seen here are some 300,000 clones, roughly 79% observed once, and the top ten hold about 6.3%. The specimen comprised PBMCs, sampled before ibrutinib treatment. All receptors derive from a human donor with chronic lymphocytic leukemia. Both conserved end residues are trimmed from each CDR3. Fields, in order: V gene, J gene, CDR3 protein.

>TRBV14|TRBJ2-1
ASSLFSGYNEQF
>TRBV29-1|TRBJ2-2
SNKLAGATGELF
>TRBV7-6|TRBJ2-7
ASSLGLAGGPDEQY
>TRBV5-1|TRBJ1-5
ASSLFGGNQPQH
>TRBV18|TRBJ2-7
ASSPLPGQGHDEQY
>TRBV7-2|TRBJ1-5
ASSLYSQPQH
>TRBV4-3|TRBJ2-7
ASSQLQPSGAQYEQY
>TRBV7-2|TRBJ2-7
ASSFRDRYEQY
>TRBV2|TRBJ2-7
ASLLAGDYEQY
>TRBV29-1|TRBJ1-2
SVVDRAYGYT
>TRBV27|TRBJ2-5
ASRRLAGGFETQY
>TRBV30|TRBJ1-1
AWASGASEAF
>TRBV7-6|TRBJ2-5
ASSTGWETQY
>TRBV7-6|TRBJ2-7
ASSSAPGLAGGYEQY
>TRBV5-8|TRBJ2-5
ASSLGGQEQETQY
>TRBV30|TRBJ2-3
AWSPTDRDRGRYRVTDTQY
>TRBV7-8|TRBJ2-2
ASSPGSVGELF
>TRBV25-1|TRBJ1-5
ASSESVRSNQPQH
>TRBV27|TRBJ2-7
ASAWTGDLYEQY
>TRBV6-5|TRBJ1-2
ASASNANYGYT
>TRBV9|TRBJ2-6
ASSPFNSGANVLT
>TRBV7-6|TRBJ2-7
ASSKGQGSTSYEQY
>TRBV5-6|TRBJ2-1
ASSLVETSGYNEQF
>TRBV5-1|TRBJ2-2
ASSTALAGEGGELF
>TRBV6-6|TRBJ2-1
ASSRGEGVYNEQF
>TRBV9|TRBJ2-4
ASSVVSGSNIQY
>TRBV12-5|TRBJ2-7
ASGLVSFGQGSSYEQY
>TRBV30|TRBJ2-3
AWSAKGDTQY
>TRBV7-3|TRBJ2-7
ASSLTRMGEQY
>TRBV28|TRBJ1-1
ASSLLDQEAF
>TRBV5-1|TRBJ2-1
ASSSRERERGSEQF
>TRBV7-2|TRBJ2-1
ASSRTRLAYDEQF
>TRBV9|TRBJ2-1
ASSSGLANREQF
>TRBV6-9|TRBJ2-2
ASSFGGELF
>TRBV9|TRBJ2-1
ASSVAGGQNNNEQF
>TRBV29-1|TRBJ2-1
SVGWWDNEQF
>TRBV6-6|TRBJ1-1
ASSYWDRVGEAF